This entry concerns a single TCR beta chain. As yet, its antigen is unknown. The record originates from a study of memory CD8 T cells in hepatitis C reinfection. Across the whole study: Late/post reinfection sampling occurred 12 to 24 weeks after detected reinfection.

The protocol was immunoSEQ multiplex PCR, while the TCRdb copy is restricted to in-frame clones and leaves out a portion. The repertoire holds about 50,000 clones, with approximately 89% as singletons. Study-wide results and limits: With five or six donors, public clonotype conclusions could not be definitive.

Germline CDR1 reads LGHNA; CDR2 reads YNFKEQ. J gave up 4 bases and V 0 bases, and 6 bases lay outside the gene matches. The length of the CDR3 is 17 residues. Time point defined: late/post reinfection, 12 to 24 weeks after detection. No in vitro expansion preceded TCR sequencing of the sorted cells. A couple of donors provided sorted CD3+ CD8+ CD45RO- naive CD8 T cells at all three reinfection time points. Source material: naive CD8+ T cells sorted from blood. This receptor was taken from a man younger than 35 with hepatitis C virus infection. This chain connects TRBV4-2 to TRBJ2-1, with TRBD2 matching 10 bases. The CDR3 protein is CASSQDGILAGYNEQFF. The CDR3 bases are TGTGCCAGCAGCCAAGACGGAATACTAGCGGGGTACAATGAGCAGTTCTTC.